The entry that follows covers one T cell receptor (beta chain) sequence. This entry belongs to a study of cytomegalovirus exposure and HLA in healthy donors. Overall study: From donors who were HLA-typed, an early data release held about 85 million unique TCRs.

60 Vbeta and 13 Jbeta primers were used in PCR. Sequencing was performed with immunoSEQ multiplex PCR; in TCRdb, only in-frame clones are kept and a portion is missing. Listed are under 75,000 clones; roughly 2.4% falls within the top ten. What was sequenced was PBMCs. This clonotype was sampled from a female donor in good health and CMV-seropositive.

CDR3 nucleotide sequence: TGTGCCAGCAGTTCCGGGGACACTGAAGCTTTCTTT. It encodes CASSSGDTEAFF. This chain uses TRBV6-5 with TRBJ1-1; D unresolved. CDR3 length equals 12 residues. Trimming pared 4 bases from V and 3 bases from J, leaving 6 bases between. Germline V gene lookup returns CDR1 MNHEY and CDR2 SVGAGI.